This T cell receptor beta chain was captured by sequencing in a study of lymphopenia after photon versus proton radiotherapy. Study-level points and caveats: After lymphocyte nadir, photon-treated repertoires showed oligoclonal expansion, especially CD8+ Temra.

A word on this clone: The antigen is unknown.

TCRdb keeps only in-frame clones here, not all; method: immunoSEQ multiplex PCR. Of about 39,000 clones in the sample, roughly 90% were seen once. The CDR3 totals 11 residues. CDR1 is MNHNY, CDR2 SVGAGI, per germline (reference sequence). Trimming stripped 4 bases from V and 6 bases from J, with 7 bases between. The chain joins TRBV6-6 to TRBJ2-7; D is unresolved. This sequence was found in a man in his sixties with cholangiocarcinoma. The sequencing used peripheral blood, collected from a patient treated with photon-based radiotherapy. This CDR3 is CASSSGREQYF. Here the CDR3 DNA reads TGTGCCAGCAGTTCCGGCCGCGAGCAGTACTTC.